Only a few counts were recorded for the clone carrying this T cell receptor beta chain. The antigen remains undetermined. The data originate from a study of T cells after yellow fever vaccination. Study-wide background: Low-cell-number fractions underwent preparation using SMART-Seq v4 Ultra Low Input. General study findings and limits: Clones from primary vaccination mostly reappeared after the booster (about 97% CD4, 88% CD8).

TCRdb recomputed calls from the 5' RACE reads with MiXCR, one row per CDR3 protein. This sample has 250,000 to 400,000 distinct CDR3 sequences, with 3.5% to 4.5% found just once. Losses at the gene ends were 7 bases for V and 5 bases for J; bases not matched to a gene: 9. In germline, CDR1 is SQVTM, CDR2 ANQGSEA. The CDR3 sequence is 13 residues long. The source material was PBMCs, sampled 15 days after the yellow fever booster vaccination. This TCR was recovered from a man aged 18 to 30 who received the YFV17D yellow fever vaccine. The J gene is TRBJ2-5, the V gene TRBV29-1, with TRBD2 matching 8 bases. Written as DNA, the CDR3 is TGCAGCGCCGACGGGGGGGCGGGTGAGACCCAGTACTTC. Its translation: CSADGGAGETQYF.